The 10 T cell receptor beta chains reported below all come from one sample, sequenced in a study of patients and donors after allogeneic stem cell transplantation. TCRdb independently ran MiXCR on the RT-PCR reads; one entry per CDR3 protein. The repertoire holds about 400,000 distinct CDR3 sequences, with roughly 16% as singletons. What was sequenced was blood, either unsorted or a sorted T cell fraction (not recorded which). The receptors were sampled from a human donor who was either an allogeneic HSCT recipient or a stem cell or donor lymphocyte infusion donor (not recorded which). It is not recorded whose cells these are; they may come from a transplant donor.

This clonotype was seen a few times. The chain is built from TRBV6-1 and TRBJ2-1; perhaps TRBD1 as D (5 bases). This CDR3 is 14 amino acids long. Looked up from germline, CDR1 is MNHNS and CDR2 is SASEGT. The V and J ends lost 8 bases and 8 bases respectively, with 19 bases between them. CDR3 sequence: CASAPGLPIDEQFF. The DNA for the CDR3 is TGTGCCAGCGCTCCAGGGCTTCCCATTGATGAGCAGTTCTTC.

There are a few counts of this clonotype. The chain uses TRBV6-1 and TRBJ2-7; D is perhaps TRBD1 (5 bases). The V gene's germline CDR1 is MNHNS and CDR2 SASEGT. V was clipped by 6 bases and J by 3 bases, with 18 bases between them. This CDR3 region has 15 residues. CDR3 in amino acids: CASSTDRGWLYEQYF. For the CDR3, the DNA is TGTGCCAGCAGCACAGACAGAGGCTGGCTCTACGAGCAGTACTTC.

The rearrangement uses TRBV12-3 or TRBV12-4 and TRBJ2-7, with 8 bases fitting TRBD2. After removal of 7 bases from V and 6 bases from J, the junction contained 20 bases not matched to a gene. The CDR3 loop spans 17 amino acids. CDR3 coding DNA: TGTGCCAGCAATAGGGGAATCGGGACGGGGGGGCGTATCGAGCAGTACTTC. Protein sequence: CASNRGIGTGGRIEQYF.

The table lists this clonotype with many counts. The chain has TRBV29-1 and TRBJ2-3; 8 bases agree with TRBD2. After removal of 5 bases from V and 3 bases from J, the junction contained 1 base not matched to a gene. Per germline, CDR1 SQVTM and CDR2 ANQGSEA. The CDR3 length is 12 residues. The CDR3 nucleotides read TGCAGCGTTTTAGCGGGGACAGATACGCAGTATTTT. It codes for CSVLAGTDTQYF.

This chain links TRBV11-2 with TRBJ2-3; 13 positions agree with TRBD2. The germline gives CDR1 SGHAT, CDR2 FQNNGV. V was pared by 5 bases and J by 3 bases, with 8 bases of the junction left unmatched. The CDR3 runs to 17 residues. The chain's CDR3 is CASSTSGRERGTDTQYF. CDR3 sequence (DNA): TGTGCCAGCAGCACTAGCGGGAGGGAGCGTGGAACAGATACGCAGTATTTT.

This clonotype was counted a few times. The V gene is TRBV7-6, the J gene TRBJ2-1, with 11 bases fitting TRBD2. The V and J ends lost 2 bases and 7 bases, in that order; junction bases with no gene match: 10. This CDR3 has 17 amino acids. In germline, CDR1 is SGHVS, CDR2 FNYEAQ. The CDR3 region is CASSLFFVAGGGNEQFF. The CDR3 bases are TGTGCCAGCAGCTTATTTTTCGTAGCGGGAGGGGGGAATGAGCAGTTCTTC.

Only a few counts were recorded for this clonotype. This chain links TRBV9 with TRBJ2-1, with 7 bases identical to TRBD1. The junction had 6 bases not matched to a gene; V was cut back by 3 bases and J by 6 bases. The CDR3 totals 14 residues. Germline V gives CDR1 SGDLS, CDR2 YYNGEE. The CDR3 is CASSGGQVGNEQFF. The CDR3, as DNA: TGTGCCAGCAGCGGCGGACAGGTGGGCAATGAGCAGTTCTTC.

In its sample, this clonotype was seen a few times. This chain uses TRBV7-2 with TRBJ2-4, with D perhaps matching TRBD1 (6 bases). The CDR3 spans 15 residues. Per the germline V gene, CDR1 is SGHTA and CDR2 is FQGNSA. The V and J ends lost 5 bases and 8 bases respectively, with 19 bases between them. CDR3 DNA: TGTGCCAGCAGCGTAAAGACAGGTTTGGAGGACATTCAGTACTTC. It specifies CASSVKTGLEDIQYF.

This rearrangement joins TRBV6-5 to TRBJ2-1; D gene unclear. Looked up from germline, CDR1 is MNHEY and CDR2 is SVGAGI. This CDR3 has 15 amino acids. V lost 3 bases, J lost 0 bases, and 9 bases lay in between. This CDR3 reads CASSYFASSYNEQFF. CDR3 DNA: TGTGCCAGCAGTTATTTCGCGAGCTCCTACAATGAGCAGTTCTTC.

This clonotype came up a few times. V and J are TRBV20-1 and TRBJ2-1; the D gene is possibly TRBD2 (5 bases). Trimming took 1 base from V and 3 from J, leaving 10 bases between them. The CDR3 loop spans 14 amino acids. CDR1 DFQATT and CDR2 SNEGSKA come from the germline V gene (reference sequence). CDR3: CSARAGTHYNEQFF. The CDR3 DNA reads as TGCAGTGCTAGAGCGGGAACTCACTACAATGAGCAGTTCTTC.